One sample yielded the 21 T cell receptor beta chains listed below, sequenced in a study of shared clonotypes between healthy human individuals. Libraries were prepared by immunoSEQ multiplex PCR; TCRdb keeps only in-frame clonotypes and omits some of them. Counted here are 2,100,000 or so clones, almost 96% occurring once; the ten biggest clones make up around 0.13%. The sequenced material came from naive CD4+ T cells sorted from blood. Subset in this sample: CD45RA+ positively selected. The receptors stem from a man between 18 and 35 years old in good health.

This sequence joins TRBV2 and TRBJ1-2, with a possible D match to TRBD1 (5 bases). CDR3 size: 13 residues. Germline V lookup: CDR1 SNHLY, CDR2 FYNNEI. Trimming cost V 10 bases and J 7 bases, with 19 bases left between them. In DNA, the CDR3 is TGTGCCACCTTAACGTTTCAGGGCCTTGGCTACACCTTC. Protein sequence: CATLTFQGLGYTF.

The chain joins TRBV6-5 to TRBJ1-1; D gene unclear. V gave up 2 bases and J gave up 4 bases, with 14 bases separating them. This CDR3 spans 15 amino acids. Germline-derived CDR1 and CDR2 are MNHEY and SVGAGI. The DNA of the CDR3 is TGTGCCAGCAGTTACGCCGGATCGGTGGGCACTGAAGCTTTCTTT. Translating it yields CASSYAGSVGTEAFF.

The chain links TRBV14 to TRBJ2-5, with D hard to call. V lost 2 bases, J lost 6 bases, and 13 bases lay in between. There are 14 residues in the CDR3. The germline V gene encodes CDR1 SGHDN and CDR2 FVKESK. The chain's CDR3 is CASSQPLLGKTQYF. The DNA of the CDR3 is TGTGCCAGCAGCCAACCCCTTTTGGGAAAGACCCAGTACTTC.

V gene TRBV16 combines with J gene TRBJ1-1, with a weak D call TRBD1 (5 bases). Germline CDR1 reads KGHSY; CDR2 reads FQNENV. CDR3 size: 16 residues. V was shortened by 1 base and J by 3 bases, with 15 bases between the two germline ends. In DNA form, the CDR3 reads TGTGCCAGCAGCCAATGGTCTAAAGCGGGGGACACTGAAGCTTTCTTT. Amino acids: CASSQWSKAGDTEAFF.

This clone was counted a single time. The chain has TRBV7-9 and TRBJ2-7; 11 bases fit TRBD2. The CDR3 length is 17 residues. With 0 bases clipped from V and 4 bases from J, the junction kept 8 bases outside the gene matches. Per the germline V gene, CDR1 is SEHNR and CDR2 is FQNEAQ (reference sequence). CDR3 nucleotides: TGTGCCAGCAGCTTAGCGGGCAAACTAGCGGGAGCATACGAGCAGTACTTC. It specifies CASSLAGKLAGAYEQYF.

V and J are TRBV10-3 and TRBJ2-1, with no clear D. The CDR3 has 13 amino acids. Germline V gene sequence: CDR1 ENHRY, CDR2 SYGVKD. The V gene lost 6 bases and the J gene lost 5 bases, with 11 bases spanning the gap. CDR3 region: CAIRLSSDNEQFF. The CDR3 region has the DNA TGTGCCATCAGACTTAGCTCGGACAATGAGCAGTTCTTC.

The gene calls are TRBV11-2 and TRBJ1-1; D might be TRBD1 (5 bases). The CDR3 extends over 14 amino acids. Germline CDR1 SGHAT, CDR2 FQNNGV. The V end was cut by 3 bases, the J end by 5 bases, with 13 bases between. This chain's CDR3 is CASSFMGVGTEAFF. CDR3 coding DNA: TGTGCCAGCAGCTTTATGGGGGTGGGTACTGAAGCTTTCTTT.

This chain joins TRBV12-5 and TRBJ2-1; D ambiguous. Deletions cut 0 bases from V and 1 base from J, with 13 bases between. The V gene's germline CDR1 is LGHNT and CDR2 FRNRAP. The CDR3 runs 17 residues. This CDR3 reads CASGLVISGVSYNEQFF. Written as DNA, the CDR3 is TGTGCTAGTGGTTTGGTAATAAGTGGGGTATCCTACAATGAGCAGTTCTTC. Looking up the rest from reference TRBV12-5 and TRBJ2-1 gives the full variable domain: DARVTQTPRHKVTEMGQEVTMRCQPILGHNTVFWYRQTMMQGLELLAYFRNRAPLDDSGMPKDRFSAEMPDATLATLKIQPSEPRDSAVYFCASGLVISGVSYNEQFFGPGTRLTVL.

The DNA for the CDR3 is TGTGCCAGCAGTGTCCGAGGACTAGCGGGGGCCAATACGCAGTATTTT. It translates to CASSVRGLAGANTQYF. V and J are TRBV28 and TRBJ2-3; 13 nucleotides match TRBD2. After removal of 5 bases from V and 7 bases from J, the junction contained 9 bases not matched to a gene. Germline CDR1 is MDHEN and CDR2 is SYDVKM. This CDR3 is built from 16 residues. The full variable domain, rest sourced from reference TRBV28 and TRBJ2-3, is DVKVTQSSRYLVKRTGEKVFLECVQDMDHENMFWYRQDPGLGLRLIYFSYDVKMKEKGDIPEGYSVSREKKERFSLILESASTNQTSMYLCASSVRGLAGANTQYFGPGTRLTVL.

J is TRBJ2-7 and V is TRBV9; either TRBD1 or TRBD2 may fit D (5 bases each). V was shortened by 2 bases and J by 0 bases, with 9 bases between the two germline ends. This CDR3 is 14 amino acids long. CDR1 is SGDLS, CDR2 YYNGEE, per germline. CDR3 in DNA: TGTGCCAGCAGCGTTGGGGACGACTCCTACGAGCAGTACTTC. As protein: CASSVGDDSYEQYF.

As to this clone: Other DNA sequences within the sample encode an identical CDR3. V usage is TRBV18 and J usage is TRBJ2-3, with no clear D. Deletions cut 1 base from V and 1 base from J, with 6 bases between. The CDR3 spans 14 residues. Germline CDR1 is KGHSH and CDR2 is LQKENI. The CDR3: CASSPLAGTDTQYF. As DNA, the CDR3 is TGTGCCAGCTCACCACTGGCGGGCACAGATACGCAGTATTTT. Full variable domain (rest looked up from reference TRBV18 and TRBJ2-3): NAGVMQNPRHLVRRRGQEARLRCSPMKGHSHVYWYRQLPEEGLKFMVYLQKENIIDESGMPKERFSAEFPKEGPSILRIQQVVRGDSAAYFCASSPLAGTDTQYFGPGTRLTVL.

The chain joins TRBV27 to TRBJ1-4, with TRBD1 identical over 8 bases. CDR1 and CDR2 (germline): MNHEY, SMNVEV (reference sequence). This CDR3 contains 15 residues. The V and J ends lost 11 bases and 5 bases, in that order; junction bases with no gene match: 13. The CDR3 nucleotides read TGTGCCGCAGGGCCTTATCGGGACAGGAATGAAAAACTGTTTTTT. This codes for CAAGPYRDRNEKLFF.

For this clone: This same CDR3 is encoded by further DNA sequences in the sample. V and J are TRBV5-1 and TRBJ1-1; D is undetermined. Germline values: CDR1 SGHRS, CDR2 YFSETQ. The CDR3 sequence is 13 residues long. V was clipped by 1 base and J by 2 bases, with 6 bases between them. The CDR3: CASSLNSNTEAFF. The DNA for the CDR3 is TGCGCCAGCAGCTTGAACAGCAACACTGAAGCTTTCTTT.

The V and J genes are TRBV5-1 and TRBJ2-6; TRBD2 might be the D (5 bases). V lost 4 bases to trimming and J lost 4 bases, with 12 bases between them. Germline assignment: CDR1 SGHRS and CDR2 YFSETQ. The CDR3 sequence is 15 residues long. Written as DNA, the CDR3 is TGCGCCAGCAGCCCCTTGCGGGCAGGGGCCAACGTCCTGACTTTC. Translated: CASSPLRAGANVLTF.

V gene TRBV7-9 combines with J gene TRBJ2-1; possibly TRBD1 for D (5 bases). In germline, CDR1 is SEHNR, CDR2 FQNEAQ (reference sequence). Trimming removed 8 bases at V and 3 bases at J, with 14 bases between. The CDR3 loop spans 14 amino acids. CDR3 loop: CASGWGPHYNEQFF. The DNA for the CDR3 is TGTGCCAGCGGGTGGGGCCCGCACTACAATGAGCAGTTCTTC.

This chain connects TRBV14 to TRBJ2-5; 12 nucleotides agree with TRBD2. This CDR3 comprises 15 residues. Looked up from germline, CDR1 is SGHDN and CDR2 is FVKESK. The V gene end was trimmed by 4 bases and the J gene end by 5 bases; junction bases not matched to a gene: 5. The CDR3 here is CASSPRTSGAETQYF. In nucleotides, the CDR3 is TGTGCCAGCAGCCCCAGGACTAGCGGGGCGGAGACCCAGTACTTC. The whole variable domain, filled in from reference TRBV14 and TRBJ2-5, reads EAGVTQFPSHSVIEKGQTVTLRCDPISGHDNLYWYRRVMGKEIKFLLHFVKESKQDESGMPNNRFLAERTGGTYSTLKVQPAELEDSGVYFCASSPRTSGAETQYFGPGTRLLVL.

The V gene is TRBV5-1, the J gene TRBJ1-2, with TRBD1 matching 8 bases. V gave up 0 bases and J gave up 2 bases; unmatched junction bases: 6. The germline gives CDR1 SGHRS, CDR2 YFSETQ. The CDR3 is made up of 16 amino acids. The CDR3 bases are TGCGCCAGCAGCTTGGGTCCGACAGGGGCCAACTATGGCTACACCTTC. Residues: CASSLGPTGANYGYTF. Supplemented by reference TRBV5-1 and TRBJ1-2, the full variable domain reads KAGVTQTPRYLIKTRGQQVTLSCSPISGHRSVSWYQQTPGQGLQFLFEYFSETQRNKGNFPGRFSGRQFSNSRSEMNVSTLELGDSALYLCASSLGPTGANYGYTFGSGTRLTVV.

The CDR3 sequence: CASKPHSGEQETQYF. In DNA form, the CDR3 reads TGTGCCAGCAAACCCCATAGCGGAGAACAAGAGACCCAGTACTTC. The rearrangement links TRBV6-1 to TRBJ2-5; weak D call: TRBD2 (6 bases). V was pared by 7 bases and J by 2 bases, with 17 bases between. CDR1 is MNHNS and CDR2 is SASEGT in the germline V gene. The CDR3 extends over 15 amino acids.

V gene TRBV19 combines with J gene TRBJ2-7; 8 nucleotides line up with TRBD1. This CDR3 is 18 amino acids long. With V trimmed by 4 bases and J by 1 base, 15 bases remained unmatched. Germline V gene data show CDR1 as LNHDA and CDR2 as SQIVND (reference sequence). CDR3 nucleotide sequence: TGTGCCAGTAGTACGGGACCCCCTGACAGGGGAAATTCCTACGAGCAGTACTTC. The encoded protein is CASSTGPPDRGNSYEQYF.

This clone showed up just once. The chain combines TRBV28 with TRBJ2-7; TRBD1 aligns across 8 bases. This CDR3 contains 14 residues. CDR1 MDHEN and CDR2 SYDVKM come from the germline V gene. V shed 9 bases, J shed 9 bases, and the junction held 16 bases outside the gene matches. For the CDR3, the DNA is TGTGCCAGTAGGGGGACAGGATCATCTTTGGGGCAGTACTTC. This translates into CASRGTGSSLGQYF.

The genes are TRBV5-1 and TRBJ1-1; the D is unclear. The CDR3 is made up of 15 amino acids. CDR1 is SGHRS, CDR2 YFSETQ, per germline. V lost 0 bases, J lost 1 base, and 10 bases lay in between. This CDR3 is CASSLEPERNTEAFF. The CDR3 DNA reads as TGCGCCAGCAGCTTGGAGCCAGAGAGGAACACTGAAGCTTTCTTT. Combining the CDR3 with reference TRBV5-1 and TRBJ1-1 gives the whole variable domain KAGVTQTPRYLIKTRGQQVTLSCSPISGHRSVSWYQQTPGQGLQFLFEYFSETQRNKGNFPGRFSGRQFSNSRSEMNVSTLELGDSALYLCASSLEPERNTEAFFGQGTRLTVV.